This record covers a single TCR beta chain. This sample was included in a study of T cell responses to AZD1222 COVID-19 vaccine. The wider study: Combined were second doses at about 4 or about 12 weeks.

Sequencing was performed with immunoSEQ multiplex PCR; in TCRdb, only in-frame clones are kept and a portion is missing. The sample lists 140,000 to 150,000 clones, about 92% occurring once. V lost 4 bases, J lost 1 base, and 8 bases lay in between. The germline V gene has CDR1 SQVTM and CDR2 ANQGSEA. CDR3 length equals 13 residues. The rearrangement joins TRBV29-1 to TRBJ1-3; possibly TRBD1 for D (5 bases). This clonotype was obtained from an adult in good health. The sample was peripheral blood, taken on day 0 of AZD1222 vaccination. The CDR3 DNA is TGCAGCGTTGTAGGGACTTCTGGAAACACCATATATTTT. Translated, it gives CSVVGTSGNTIYF.